This is a list of T cell receptor beta chains from one sample in a study of technical replicates of blood from several donors. Sequencing was performed with immunoSEQ multiplex PCR; in TCRdb, only in-frame clones are kept and a portion is missing. The sample has roughly 76,000 clones, about nine tenths seen once. Sample: T cells isolated from PBMCs. These receptors were obtained from a human donor in good health. Some clones in this sample may be carry-over from other donors' samples. The CDR3 runs from the conserved cysteine through the conserved F or W. The D gene is left open where the match is weak. The size of a clone is reported for some rows only, either as once, few or many, or as a class for expanded clones.

clone size | D gene | J gene | V gene | CDR3 protein | CDR3 DNA
NA | TRBD1 | TRBJ2-7 | TRBV11-2 | CASSQGQGYEQYF | TGTGCCAGCAGCCAGGGACAGGGCTACGAGCAGTACTTC
NA | NA | TRBJ2-7 | TRBV4-3 | CASSQDRGRGSYEQYF | TGCGCCAGCAGCCAAGATCGGGGCAGGGGCTCCTACGAGCAGTACTTC
NA | TRBD2 | TRBJ2-1 | TRBV7-2 | CASSPLGLAVYNEQFF | TGTGCCAGCAGCCCCCTGGGACTAGCGGTTTACAATGAGCAGTTCTTC
NA | TRBD2 | TRBJ2-5 | TRBV9 | CASSSTSHQETQYF | TGTGCCAGCAGCTCGACTAGCCACCAAGAGACCCAGTACTTC
NA | TRBD2 | TRBJ2-2 | TRBV5-1 | CASSWGTSGATNTGELFF | TGCGCCAGCAGCTGGGGGACTAGCGGGGCTACGAACACCGGGGAGCTGTTTTTT
once | NA | TRBJ1-3 | TRBV18 | CASSPQGSGNTIYF | TGTGCCAGCTCACCCCAGGGATCTGGAAACACCATATATTTT
NA | TRBD1 | TRBJ2-7 | TRBV6-6 | CASSHLDRGDHEQYF | TGTGCCAGCAGTCACTTAGACAGGGGAGATCACGAGCAGTACTTC
NA | TRBD1 | TRBJ1-1 | TRBV19 | CASLGGNSVYTEAFF | TGTGCCAGTCTAGGGGGCAATAGCGTTTACACTGAAGCTTTCTTT
NA | NA | TRBJ1-4 | TRBV9 | CASSLPTDSEKLFF | TGTGCCAGCAGCCTACCGACAGACTCCGAAAAACTGTTTTTT
NA | NA | TRBJ1-5 | TRBV5-4 | CASSVNSNQPQHF | TGTGCCAGCAGCGTCAATAGCAATCAGCCCCAGCATTTT
NA | TRBD1 | TRBJ1-1 | TRBV27 | CASTATGANTEAFF | TGTGCCAGCACCGCGACAGGGGCGAACACTGAAGCTTTCTTT
NA | TRBD2 | TRBJ2-7 | TRBV18 | CASSPDGGAYEQYF | TGTGCCAGCTCACCCGACGGGGGGGCCTACGAGCAGTACTTC
NA | TRBD2 | TRBJ2-5 | TRBV5-4 | CASSWTSGTQETQYF | TGTGCCAGCTCGTGGACTAGCGGGACCCAAGAGACCCAGTACTTC
NA | NA | TRBJ2-5 | TRBV5-4 | CASSFGLEREKTQYF | TGTGCCAGCAGCTTTGGACTTGAAAGGGAAAAGACCCAGTACTTC
NA | NA | TRBJ1-1 | TRBV19 | CASSIDRGSTEAFF | TGTGCCAGTAGTATAGATCGCGGAAGCACTGAAGCTTTCTTT
NA | TRBD2 | TRBJ2-3 | TRBV19 | CASSTTSGRFNTQYF | TGTGCCAGTAGTACGACTAGCGGGAGATTTAATACGCAGTATTTT
NA | NA | TRBJ1-1 | TRBV30 | CAWSVEYTEAFF | TGTGCCTGGAGTGTAGAGTACACTGAAGCTTTCTTT
NA | NA | TRBJ2-5 | TRBV9 | CASSVEDLAETQYF | TGTGCCAGCAGCGTTGAGGACTTAGCGGAGACCCAGTACTTC
NA | TRBD2 | TRBJ2-3 | TRBV10-3 | CAISEGSGSLTDTQYF | TGTGCCATCAGTGAGGGTAGCGGGAGTTTGACAGATACGCAGTATTTT
NA | NA | TRBJ1-1 | TRBV2 | CASSERLAGRNPNTEAFF | TGTGCCAGCAGTGAAAGGCTGGCAGGGCGAAATCCGAACACTGAAGCTTTCTTT
few | NA | TRBJ1-5 | TRBV27 | CASSLAWEGNQPQHF | TGTGCCAGCAGTTTAGCATGGGAGGGCAATCAGCCCCAGCATTTT
NA | TRBD1 | TRBJ2-5 | TRBV4-1 | CASSSMAGGMETQYF | TGCGCCAGCAGTAGTATGGCAGGGGGTATGGAGACCCAGTACTTC
few | NA | TRBJ1-1 | TRBV7-9 | CASSYKQILNTEAFF | TGTGCCAGCAGTTATAAACAGATTCTGAACACTGAAGCTTTCTTT
few | NA | TRBJ2-3 | TRBV5-5 | CASSFGRSDTQYF | TGTGCCAGCAGCTTTGGGAGATCAGATACGCAGTATTTT
NA | TRBD1 | TRBJ2-1 | TRBV7-6 | CASSLAQGAYNEQFF | TGTGCCAGCAGCTTAGCGCAGGGGGCGTACAATGAGCAGTTCTTC
NA | TRBD1 | TRBJ1-2 | TRBV2 | CASSAQQGNYGYTF | TGTGCCAGCAGTGCACAACAGGGGAACTATGGCTACACCTTC
once | TRBD2 | TRBJ2-7 | TRBV4-2 | CASSPERGGRLYEQYF | TGTGCCAGCAGCCCTGAGCGGGGGGGCCGACTCTACGAGCAGTACTTC
NA | TRBD2 | TRBJ2-5 | TRBV5-6 | CASSLWLAGVIRETQYF | TGTGCCAGCAGCTTGTGGCTAGCGGGAGTCATAAGGGAGACCCAGTACTTC
once | NA | TRBJ2-2 | TRBV14 | CATRTETGELFF | TGTGCCACCAGGACAGAGACCGGGGAGCTGTTTTTT
NA | NA | TRBJ1-2 | TRBV5-3 | CARSLQGNGYTF | TGTGCCAGAAGCTTACAGGGCAATGGCTACACCTTC
NA | NA | TRBJ2-3 | TRBV9 | CASSEDLGGEPSTDTQYF | TGTGCCAGCAGCGAAGACCTGGGAGGCGAGCCGAGCACAGATACGCAGTATTTT
NA | TRBD1 | TRBJ2-3 | TRBV29-1 | CSVEGQGNTDTQYF | TGCAGCGTGGAAGGACAGGGGAACACAGATACGCAGTATTTT
NA | TRBD1 | TRBJ1-1 | TRBV2 | CASRRTGEAFF | TGTGCCAGCAGGAGGACAGGTGAAGCTTTCTTT
NA | NA | TRBJ1-1 | TRBV6-1 | CASSDSFLRVSLNTEAFF | TGTGCCAGCAGTGATTCCTTCCTGAGGGTTTCGCTGAACACTGAAGCTTTCTTT
NA | NA | TRBJ2-3 | TRBV11-3 | CASSSNGLRADTQYF | TGTGCCAGCAGCTCAAACGGTTTGCGGGCAGATACGCAGTATTTT
NA | NA | TRBJ2-1 | TRBV5-6 | CASSTHREQFF | TGTGCCAGCAGCACCCATCGGGAGCAGTTCTTC
NA | NA | TRBJ2-5 | TRBV5-8 | CASSLILPETQYF | TGTGCCAGCAGCTTGATTCTTCCTGAGACCCAGTACTTC
once | TRBD1 | TRBJ1-3 | TRBV7-9 | CASSKDRNSGNTIYF | TGTGCCAGCAGCAAGGACAGGAACTCTGGAAACACCATATATTTT
NA | TRBD1 | TRBJ2-2 | TRBV11-1 | CASSFQQGVSTGELFF | TGTGCCAGCAGCTTTCAACAGGGGGTATCGACCGGGGAGCTGTTTTTT
NA | TRBD2 | TRBJ2-3 | TRBV6-5 | CASSSLAGVTDTQYF | TGTGCCAGCAGTAGTCTAGCGGGAGTCACAGATACGCAGTATTTT
NA | NA | TRBJ2-3 | TRBV7-9 | CASGPTRGKTDTQYF | TGTGCCAGCGGCCCTACGAGGGGGAAGACAGATACGCAGTATTTT
NA | NA | TRBJ1-2 | TRBV5-1 | CASSLGQSYGYTF | TGCGCCAGCAGCTTGGGACAAAGCTATGGCTACACCTTC
NA | TRBD2 | TRBJ2-1 | TRBV5-4 | CASSRLAGKGEQFF | TGTGCCAGCAGCCGACTAGCGGGGAAGGGTGAGCAGTTCTTC
NA | TRBD2 | TRBJ2-7 | TRBV5-6 | CASSPQLAGTYEQYF | TGTGCCAGCAGTCCCCAACTAGCGGGAACCTACGAGCAGTACTTC
NA | TRBD1 | TRBJ1-1 | TRBV29-1 | CSVMAGTGAGTFF | TGCAGCGTGATGGCCGGGACAGGGGCTGGAACTTTCTTT
NA | TRBD1 | TRBJ1-2 | TRBV6-5 | CASSYSQGAGYGYTF | TGTGCCAGCAGTTACTCCCAGGGGGCAGGCTATGGCTACACCTTC
NA | NA | TRBJ2-7 | TRBV5-1 | CASSATGYEQYF | TGCGCCAGCAGCGCCACGGGCTACGAGCAGTACTTC
NA | TRBD1 | TRBJ1-3 | TRBV2 | CASGTGAMGNTIYF | TGTGCCAGCGGAACAGGGGCAATGGGAAACACCATATATTTT
NA | TRBD1 | TRBJ1-2 | TRBV27 | CASSYGTVSAYGYTF | TGTGCCAGCAGTTATGGGACAGTCTCCGCCTATGGCTACACCTTC
NA | TRBD2 | TRBJ2-3 | TRBV5-1 | CASTGTISSTDTQYF | TGCGCCAGCACCGGGACTATTTCTAGCACAGATACGCAGTATTTT
NA | TRBD1 | TRBJ1-5 | TRBV6-6 | CASTWGTGVQPQHF | TGTGCCAGCACCTGGGGGACAGGGGTTCAGCCCCAGCATTTT
NA | NA | TRBJ1-1 | TRBV6-5 | CASSYSGRDTEAFF | TGTGCCAGCAGTTACTCGGGCAGGGACACTGAAGCTTTCTTT